A single sample gave rise to the 7 T cell receptor beta chains below, sequenced in a study of blood T cell repertoires in COVID-19. Measured with immunoSEQ multiplex PCR; TCRdb has only the in-frame clones, and not every one. The profile shows about 200,000 clones, 83% of them singletons. The sequencing input was PBMCs or T cells enriched from blood (not recorded which). The origin of the receptors is a woman aged 50 to 60 who had been exposed to COVID-19.

A single count supports this clone. J is TRBJ2-2 and V is TRBV19, with TRBD2 matching 7 bases. The CDR3 extends over 15 amino acids. V shed 6 bases and J 3 bases; nucleotides not matched to a gene: 7. Germline assignment: CDR1 LNHDA and CDR2 SQIVND (reference sequence). For the CDR3, the DNA is TGTGCCAGTAGCATTAGAACTAGCGACACCGGGGAGCTGTTTTTT. The encoded protein is CASSIRTSDTGELFF.

The V call is TRBV19, the J call TRBJ2-3, with D possibly being TRBD2 (6 bases). This CDR3 region has 19 residues. V gave up 5 bases and J gave up 0 bases, with 24 bases separating them. Germline V gives CDR1 LNHDA, CDR2 SQIVND (reference sequence). CDR3 sequence reads: CASSLTIPGLQTSTDTQYF. CDR3 coding DNA: TGTGCCAGTAGTCTAACTATCCCGGGACTCCAGACGAGCACAGATACGCAGTATTTT.

The CDR3 DNA follows: TGTGCCAGCAGCCCGTACGAGGGGAACACTGAAGCTTTCTTT. Amino acids: CASSPYEGNTEAFF. This sequence joins TRBV7-2 and TRBJ1-1; D unresolved. The CDR3 is 14 amino acids. Germline-derived CDR1 and CDR2 are SGHTA and FQGNSA. With 5 bases removed from V and 1 base from J, the gap between germline ends came to 11 bases.

This chain links TRBV2 with TRBJ1-5; 7 nucleotides match TRBD1. This CDR3 has 14 residues. V trimming: 5 bases; J trimming: 5 bases; junction bases outside the gene matches: 6. Per the germline V gene, CDR1 is SNHLY and CDR2 is FYNNEI. CDR3 DNA: TGTGCCAGCAGTTCCGACAGGGCAGATCAGCCCCAGCATTTT. This sequence encodes CASSSDRADQPQHF.

The V and J genes are TRBV18 and TRBJ1-1, with 10 bases identical to TRBD1. From germline, CDR1 is KGHSH and CDR2 LQKENI. This CDR3 spans 13 amino acids. V trimming: 6 bases; J trimming: 6 bases; junction bases outside the gene matches: 4. The CDR3 here is CASSPDRGAEAFF. The CDR3 DNA reads TGTGCCAGCTCCCCGGACAGGGGGGCTGAAGCTTTCTTT.

The count of this clone is one. The chain has TRBV5-5 and TRBJ2-1; TRBD2 aligns across 12 bases. The germline V gene encodes CDR1 SGHKS and CDR2 YYEKEE (reference sequence). V dropped 4 bases and J dropped 8; count of bases not matched to a gene: 7. This CDR3 has 15 amino acids. The CDR3 protein is CASSPSSGGAHEQFF. In nucleotides, the CDR3 is TGTGCCAGCAGCCCATCTAGCGGGGGGGCCCATGAGCAGTTCTTC. Supplemented by reference TRBV5-5 and TRBJ2-1, the full variable domain reads DAGVTQSPTHLIKTRGQQVTLRCSPISGHKSVSWYQQVLGQGPQFIFQYYEKEERGRGNFPDRFSARQFPNYSSELNVNALLLGDSALYLCASSPSSGGAHEQFFGPGTRLTVL.

This chain uses TRBV12-3 or TRBV12-4 with TRBJ1-5; no reliable D call. The length of the CDR3 is 12 residues. V was cut by 3 bases and J by 7 bases, with 7 bases left in between. CDR3 bases: TGTGCCAGCAGTTTCGGAGTACAGCCCCAGCATTTT. It encodes CASSFGVQPQHF.